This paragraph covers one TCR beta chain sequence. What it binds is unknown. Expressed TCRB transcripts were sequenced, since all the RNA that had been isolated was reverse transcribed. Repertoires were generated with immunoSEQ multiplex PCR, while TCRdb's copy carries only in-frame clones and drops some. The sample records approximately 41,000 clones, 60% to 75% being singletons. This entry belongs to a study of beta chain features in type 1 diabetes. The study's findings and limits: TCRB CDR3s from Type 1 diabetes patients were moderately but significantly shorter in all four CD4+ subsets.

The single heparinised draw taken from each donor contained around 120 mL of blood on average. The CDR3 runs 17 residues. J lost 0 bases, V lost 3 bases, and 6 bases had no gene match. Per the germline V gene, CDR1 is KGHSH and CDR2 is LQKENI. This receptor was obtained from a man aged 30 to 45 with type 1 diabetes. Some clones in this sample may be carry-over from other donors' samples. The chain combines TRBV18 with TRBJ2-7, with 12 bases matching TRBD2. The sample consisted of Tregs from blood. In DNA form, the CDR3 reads TGTGCCAGCTCACCTGGACTAGCGGGAACTCTCTCCTACGAGCAGTACTTC. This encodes CASSPGLAGTLSYEQYF. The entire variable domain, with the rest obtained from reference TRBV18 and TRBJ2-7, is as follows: NAGVMQNPRHLVRRRGQEARLRCSPMKGHSHVYWYRQLPEEGLKFMVYLQKENIIDESGMPKERFSAEFPKEGPSILRIQQVVRGDSAAYFCASSPGLAGTLSYEQYFGPGTRLTVT.